The sequence of this TCR beta chain was determined in a study of cytomegalovirus exposure and HLA in healthy donors. Broader study findings: Reports state that TCR beta sequences accurately predicted most subjects' HLA-A and HLA-B alleles. Later work showed greater clonal expansion in HLA-associated TCR beta chains than in equally common others. TCR association rates varied by HLA locus in a later analysis, with DRB1 highest and HLA-C lowest.

On this clone: Its antigen is not known.

It was with 60 Vbeta and 13 Jbeta primers that the PCR ran. Data came from immunoSEQ multiplex PCR; TCRdb stores just in-frame clones and leaves some out. This table holds 60,000 or so clones. V trimming: 6 bases; J trimming: 5 bases; junction bases outside the gene matches: 14. In germline, CDR1 is MRHNA, CDR2 SNTAGT. CDR3 length: 17 residues. The sample consisted of PBMCs. This clonotype was sampled from a young woman in good health and CMV-seronegative. The chain recombines TRBV6-4 with TRBJ2-1; 9 bases align to TRBD2. The CDR3 region has the DNA TGTGCCAGCAGCGCCCCACGACCTAGCGGGATAAACAATGAGCAGTTCTTC. Its translation is CASSAPRPSGINNEQFF.